A selection of T cell receptor beta chains follows, all from one sample in a study of beta chain features in type 1 diabetes. Measured with immunoSEQ multiplex PCR; TCRdb has only the in-frame clones, and not every one. The sample lists about 220,000 clones, around 9.9% occurring once. The specimen was central memory CD4+ T cells from blood. All receptors come from a young man in good health. CDR3s include the opening cysteine and the closing phenylalanine or tryptophan. A D gene is named only where the DNA matches it firmly. The size field is filled for only some rows; it gives once, few, many or a size class.

V	size	D	J	DNA	CDR3
TRBV5-4	few	NA	TRBJ1-2	TGTGCCAGCAGCCTTGTCAGGGGCTCTAACTATGGCTACACCTTC	CASSLVRGSNYGYTF
TRBV30	many	TRBD1	TRBJ1-1	TGTGCCGGCTACAGGGGGCCGGCTTTCTTT	CAGYRGPAFF
TRBV7-9	few	NA	TRBJ2-7	TGTGCCAGCAGCTTAGGGGTCTACGAGCAGTACTTC	CASSLGVYEQYF
TRBV5-1	NA	NA	TRBJ2-6	TGCGCCAGCAGCTCGGGCTCTGGGGCCAACGTCCTGACTTTC	CASSSGSGANVLTF
TRBV5-8	few	NA	TRBJ2-7	TGTGCCAGCAGCCCCGTCAAGTTCTCCTACGAGCAGTACTTC	CASSPVKFSYEQYF
TRBV2	NA	NA	TRBJ2-3	TGTGCCAGCAGCCCTGAAGGGGATACGCAGTATTTT	CASSPEGDTQYF
TRBV6-1	NA	TRBD1	TRBJ1-5	TGTGCCAGCAGTGGTCCGGGACAGGGAATAAAGAGCAATCAGCCCCAGCATTTT	CASSGPGQGIKSNQPQHF
TRBV10-3	many	TRBD2	TRBJ2-7	TGTGCCGTACAGCCGGGACTAGGTAACTCCTACGAGCAGTACTTC	CAVQPGLGNSYEQYF
TRBV7-6	NA	TRBD1	TRBJ1-1	TGTGCCAGCAGCTTCAGGACAGGGAGGAACACTGAAGCTTTCTTT	CASSFRTGRNTEAFF
TRBV19	few	NA	TRBJ2-7	TGTGCCAGCACGGACGGATACTACGAGCAGTACTTC	CASTDGYYEQYF
TRBV11-1	few	NA	TRBJ1-2	TGTGCCAGCAGCTTACCGGCGGGGTATGGCTACACCTTC	CASSLPAGYGYTF
TRBV11-2	NA	TRBD1	TRBJ2-5	TGTGCCAGCAGCTTAGTTGGGGGTCAGGGGGCCCTGACCCAGTACTTC	CASSLVGGQGALTQYF
TRBV7-6	few	NA	TRBJ2-1	TGTGCCAGCAGCTTACATTGGGGGGACCCTTCCAACAATGAGCAGTTCTTC	CASSLHWGDPSNNEQFF
TRBV4-3	NA	NA	TRBJ2-1	TGCGCCAGCAGCCTGACTAGAATGGATGAGCAGTTCTTC	CASSLTRMDEQFF
TRBV20-1	NA	TRBD1	TRBJ2-1	TGCAGTGTCCAACCCCGACAGGGGGCAATCTTC	CSVQPRQGAIF
TRBV18	NA	NA	TRBJ2-6	TGTGCCAGCTCAGAAGGACAACCCCGCTCTGGGGCCAACGTCCTGACTTTC	CASSEGQPRSGANVLTF
TRBV28	few	TRBD2	TRBJ2-7	TGTGCCAGCAGTGCCCTACTAGCGGGAGATGGCTACGAGCAGTACTTC	CASSALLAGDGYEQYF
TRBV5-6	few	NA	TRBJ2-5	TGTGCCAGCAGCTTGGCCCGAAGGGCCGGGAAGGAGACCCAGTACTTC	CASSLARRAGKETQYF
TRBV7-9	few	TRBD2	TRBJ2-7	TGTGCCAGCAGCGTCGGACTAGCGGGAGGCTACGAGCAGTACTTC	CASSVGLAGGYEQYF
TRBV5-1	few	TRBD1	TRBJ2-1	TGCGCCAGCAGCTTGCAGACAGGGGGCTACAATGAGCAGTTCTTC	CASSLQTGGYNEQFF
TRBV21-1	many	NA	TRBJ2-2	TGTGCCAGCAGCCAAAACACCGGGGAGCTGTTTTTT	CASSQNTGELFF
TRBV7-2	few	NA	TRBJ2-5	TGTGCCAGCAGCCAGGTCAGGGGACAAGAGACCCAGTACTTC	CASSQVRGQETQYF
TRBV6-1	many	TRBD2	TRBJ2-3	TGTGCCAGCAGTGATGCTAGCGGTCGGACCACAGATACGCAGTATTTT	CASSDASGRTTDTQYF
TRBV2	NA	NA	TRBJ2-5	TGTGCCAGCAGCCTCCTTTCCAGGTCTCCTGAGAAAGAGTACCAAGAGACCCAGTACTTC	CASSLLSRSPEKEYQETQYF
TRBV5-4	few	NA	TRBJ2-3	TGTGCCAGCAGCCATTCATCAAGTTCAGATACGCAGTATTTT	CASSHSSSSDTQYF
TRBV18	few	NA	TRBJ1-1	TGTGCCAGCTCACCACAGGCACAAGACCACACTGAAGCTTTCTTT	CASSPQAQDHTEAFF
TRBV14	few	NA	TRBJ1-2	TGTGCCAGCAGCCAAGATTTGGGACATAGGGACTATGGCTACACCTTC	CASSQDLGHRDYGYTF
TRBV30	NA	TRBD1	TRBJ1-5	TGTGCCTGGAGTGTCGGACAGGGAGGACATCAGCCCCAGCATTTT	CAWSVGQGGHQPQHF
TRBV5-6	few	NA	TRBJ2-7	TGTGCCAGCAGCTTGGAAGGATGGAGCTCCTACGAGCAGTACTTC	CASSLEGWSSYEQYF
TRBV25-1	few	NA	TRBJ1-4	TGTGCCAGCAGTGAATCCCTCGGGGCTTTGGGTGAAAAACTGTTTTTT	CASSESLGALGEKLFF
TRBV18	NA	NA	TRBJ2-2	TGTGCCAGCTCACGGATTCTCGGGTCGAACACCGGGGAGCTGTTTTTT	CASSRILGSNTGELFF
TRBV5-1	many	NA	TRBJ2-5	TGCGCCAGCAGCTTGGGTAACGACCAAGAGACCCAGTACTTC	CASSLGNDQETQYF
TRBV29-1	NA	NA	TRBJ2-3	TGCAGCGTTCCAGCAGTCGTCGCAGATACGCAGTATTTT	CSVPAVVADTQYF
TRBV7-3	NA	TRBD2	TRBJ2-3	TGTGCCAGCAGGAAAATCGGACTAGCGGGAGCGGTGGGCACAGATACGCAGTATTTT	CASRKIGLAGAVGTDTQYF
TRBV5-6	NA	NA	TRBJ2-2	TGTGCCAGCAGCTTGGACAAGAACACCGGGGAGCTGTTTTTT	CASSLDKNTGELFF
TRBV29-1	NA	TRBD1	TRBJ1-1	TGCATCGTGAGTACCGGGACAGCCAACACTGAAGCTTTCTTT	CIVSTGTANTEAFF